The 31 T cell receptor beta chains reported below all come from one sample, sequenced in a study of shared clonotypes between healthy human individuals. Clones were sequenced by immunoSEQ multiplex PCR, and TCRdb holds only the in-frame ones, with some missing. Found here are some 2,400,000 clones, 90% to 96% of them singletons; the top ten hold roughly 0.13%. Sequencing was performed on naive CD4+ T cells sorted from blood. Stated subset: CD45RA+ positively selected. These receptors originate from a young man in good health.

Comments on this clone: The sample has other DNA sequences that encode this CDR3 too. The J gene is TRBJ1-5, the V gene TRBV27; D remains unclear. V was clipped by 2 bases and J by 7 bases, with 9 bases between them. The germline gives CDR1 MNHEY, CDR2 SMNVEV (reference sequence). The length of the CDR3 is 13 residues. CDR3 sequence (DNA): TGTGCCAGCAGTTTAGCGGGCTCCCAGCCCCAGCATTTT. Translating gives CASSLAGSQPQHF.

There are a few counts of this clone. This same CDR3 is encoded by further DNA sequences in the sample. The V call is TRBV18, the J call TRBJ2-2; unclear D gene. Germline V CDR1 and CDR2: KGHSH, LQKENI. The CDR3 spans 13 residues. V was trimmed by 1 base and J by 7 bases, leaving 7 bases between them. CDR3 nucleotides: TGTGCCAGCTCACCACGGCCGGGCGGGGAGCTGTTTTTT. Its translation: CASSPRPGGELFF.

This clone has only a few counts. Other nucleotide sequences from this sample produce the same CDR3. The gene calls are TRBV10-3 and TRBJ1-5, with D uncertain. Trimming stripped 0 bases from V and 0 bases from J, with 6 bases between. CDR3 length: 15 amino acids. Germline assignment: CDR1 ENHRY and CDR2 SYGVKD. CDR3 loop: CAISESGGSNQPQHF. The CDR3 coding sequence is TGTGCCATCAGTGAGTCAGGCGGTAGCAATCAGCCCCAGCATTTT.

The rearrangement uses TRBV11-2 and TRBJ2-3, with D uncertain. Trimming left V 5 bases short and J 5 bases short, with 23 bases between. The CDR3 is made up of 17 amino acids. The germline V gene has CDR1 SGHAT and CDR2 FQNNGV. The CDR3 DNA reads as TGTGCCAGCAGCCTTTCTGCTAGGACCCACAACAAAGATACGCAGTATTTT. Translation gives CASSLSARTHNKDTQYF.

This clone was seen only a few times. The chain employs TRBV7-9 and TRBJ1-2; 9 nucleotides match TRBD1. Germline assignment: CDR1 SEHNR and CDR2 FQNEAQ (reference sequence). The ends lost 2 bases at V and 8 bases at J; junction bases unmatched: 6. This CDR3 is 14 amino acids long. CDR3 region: CASSLRGQGDGYTF. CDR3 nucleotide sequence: TGTGCCAGCAGCTTAAGGGGACAGGGAGACGGCTACACCTTC.

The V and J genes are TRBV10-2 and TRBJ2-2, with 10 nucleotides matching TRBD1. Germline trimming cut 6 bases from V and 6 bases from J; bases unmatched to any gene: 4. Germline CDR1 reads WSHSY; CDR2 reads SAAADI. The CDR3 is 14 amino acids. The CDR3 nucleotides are TGCGCCAGCAGAGCGACAGGGGGCTCCGGGGAGCTGTTTTTT. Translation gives CASRATGGSGELFF.

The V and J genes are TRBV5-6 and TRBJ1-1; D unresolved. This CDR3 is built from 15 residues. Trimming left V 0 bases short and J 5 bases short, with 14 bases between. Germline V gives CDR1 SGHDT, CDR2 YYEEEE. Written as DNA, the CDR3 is TGTGCCAGCAGCTTGGAGTTGCTGGACGGTACTGAAGCTTTCTTT. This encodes CASSLELLDGTEAFF.

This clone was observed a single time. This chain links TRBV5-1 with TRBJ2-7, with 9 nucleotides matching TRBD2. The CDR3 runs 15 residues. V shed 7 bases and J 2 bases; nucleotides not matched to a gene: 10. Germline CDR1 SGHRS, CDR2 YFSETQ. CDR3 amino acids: CASGLSGGFTYEQYF. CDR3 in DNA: TGCGCCAGCGGTCTGAGCGGGGGGTTTACCTACGAGCAGTACTTC.

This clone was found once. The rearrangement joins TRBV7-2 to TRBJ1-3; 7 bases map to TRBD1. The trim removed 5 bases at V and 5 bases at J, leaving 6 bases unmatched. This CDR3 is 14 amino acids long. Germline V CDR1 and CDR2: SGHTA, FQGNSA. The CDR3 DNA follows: TGTGCCAGCAGCCCTACAGGGGTCAGAAACACCATATATTTT. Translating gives CASSPTGVRNTIYF.

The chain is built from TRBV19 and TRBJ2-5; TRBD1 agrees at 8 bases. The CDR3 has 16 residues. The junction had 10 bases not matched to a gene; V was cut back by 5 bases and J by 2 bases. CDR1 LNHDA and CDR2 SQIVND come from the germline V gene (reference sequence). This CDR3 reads CASSLGQGKMQETQYF. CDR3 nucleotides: TGTGCCAGTAGTCTTGGACAGGGAAAGATGCAAGAGACCCAGTACTTC.

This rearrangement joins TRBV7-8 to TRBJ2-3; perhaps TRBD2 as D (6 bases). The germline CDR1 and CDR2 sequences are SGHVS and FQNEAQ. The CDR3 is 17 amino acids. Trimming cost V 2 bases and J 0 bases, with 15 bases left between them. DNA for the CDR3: TGTGCCAGCAGCTTAATAGGAGCGGGCCCTAGCACAGATACGCAGTATTTT. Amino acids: CASSLIGAGPSTDTQYF.

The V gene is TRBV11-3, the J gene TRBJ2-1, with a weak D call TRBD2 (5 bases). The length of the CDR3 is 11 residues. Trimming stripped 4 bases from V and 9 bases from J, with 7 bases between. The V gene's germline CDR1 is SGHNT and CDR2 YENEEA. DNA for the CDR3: TGTGCCAGCAGCTCCCGGGGTGAGCAGTTCTTC. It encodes CASSSRGEQFF.

The CDR3 coding sequence is TGTGCCTGGATGGGAGACAGGGGGCGAAGGTCACCCCTCCACTTT. This gives the protein CAWMGDRGRRSPLHF. V and J are TRBV30 and TRBJ1-6, with TRBD1 identical over 10 bases. The V gene end was trimmed by 4 bases and the J gene end by 10 bases; junction bases not matched to a gene: 10. Germline CDR1 and CDR2: GTSNPN and SVGIG (reference sequence). The CDR3 extends over 15 amino acids.

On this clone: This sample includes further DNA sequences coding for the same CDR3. CDR3 nucleotides: TGCGCCAGCAGCTTGGAGGGGATGAGCAATCAGCCCCAGCATTTT. Its protein is CASSLEGMSNQPQHF. The rearrangement links TRBV5-1 to TRBJ1-5; perhaps TRBD1 as D (5 bases). The CDR3 totals 15 residues. Germline V lookup: CDR1 SGHRS, CDR2 YFSETQ. V lost 0 bases and J 1 base, leaving 8 bases between the germline ends.

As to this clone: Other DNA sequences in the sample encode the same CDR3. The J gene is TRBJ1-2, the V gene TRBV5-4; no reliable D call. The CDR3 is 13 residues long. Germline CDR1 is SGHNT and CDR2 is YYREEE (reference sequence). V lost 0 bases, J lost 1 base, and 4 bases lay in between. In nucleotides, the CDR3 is TGTGCCAGCAGCTTGGACAGTAACTATGGCTACACCTTC. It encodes CASSLDSNYGYTF. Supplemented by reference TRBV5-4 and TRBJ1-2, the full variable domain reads ETGVTQSPTHLIKTRGQQVTLRCSSQSGHNTVSWYQQALGQGPQFIFQYYREEENGRGNFPPRFSGLQFPNYSSELNVNALELDDSALYLCASSLDSNYGYTFGSGTRLTVV.

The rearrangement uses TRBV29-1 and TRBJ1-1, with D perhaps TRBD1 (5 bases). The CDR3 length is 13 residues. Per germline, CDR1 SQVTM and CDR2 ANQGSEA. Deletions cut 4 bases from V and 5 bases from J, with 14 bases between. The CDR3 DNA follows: TGCAGCGTTGCCCTTGGCCAGGGAACTGAAGCTTTCTTT. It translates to CSVALGQGTEAFF.

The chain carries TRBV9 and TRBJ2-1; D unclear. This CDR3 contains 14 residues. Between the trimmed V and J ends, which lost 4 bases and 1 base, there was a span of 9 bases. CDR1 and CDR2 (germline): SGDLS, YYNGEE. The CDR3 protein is CASSSRWSYNEQFF. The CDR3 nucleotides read TGTGCCAGCAGCTCCCGGTGGTCCTACAATGAGCAGTTCTTC.

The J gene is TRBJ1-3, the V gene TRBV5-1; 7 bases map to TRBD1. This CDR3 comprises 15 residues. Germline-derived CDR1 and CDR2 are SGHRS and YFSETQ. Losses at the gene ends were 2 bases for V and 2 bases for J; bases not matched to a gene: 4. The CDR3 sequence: CASSFTQGAGNTIYF. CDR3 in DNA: TGCGCCAGCAGCTTTACCCAGGGGGCTGGAAACACCATATATTTT.

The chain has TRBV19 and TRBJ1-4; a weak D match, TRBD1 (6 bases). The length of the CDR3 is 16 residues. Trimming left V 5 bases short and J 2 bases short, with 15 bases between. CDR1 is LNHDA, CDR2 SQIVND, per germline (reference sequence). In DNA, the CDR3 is TGTGCCAGTAGTCCTACAGGGTGGGTGACTAATGAAAAACTGTTTTTT. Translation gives CASSPTGWVTNEKLFF.

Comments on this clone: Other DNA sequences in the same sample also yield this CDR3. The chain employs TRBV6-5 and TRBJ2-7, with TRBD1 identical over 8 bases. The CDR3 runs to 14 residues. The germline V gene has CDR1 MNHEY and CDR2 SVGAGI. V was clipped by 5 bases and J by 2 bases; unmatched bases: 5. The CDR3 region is CASSRGTGAYEQYF. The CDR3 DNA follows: TGTGCCAGCAGTCGGGGGACAGGTGCCTACGAGCAGTACTTC.

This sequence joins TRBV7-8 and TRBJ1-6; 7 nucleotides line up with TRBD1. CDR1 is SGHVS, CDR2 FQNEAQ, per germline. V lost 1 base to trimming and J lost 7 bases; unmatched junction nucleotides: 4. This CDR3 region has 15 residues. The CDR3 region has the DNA TGTGCCAGCAGCTTAGACAGGGGCCTCAATTCACCCCTCCACTTT. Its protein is CASSLDRGLNSPLHF.

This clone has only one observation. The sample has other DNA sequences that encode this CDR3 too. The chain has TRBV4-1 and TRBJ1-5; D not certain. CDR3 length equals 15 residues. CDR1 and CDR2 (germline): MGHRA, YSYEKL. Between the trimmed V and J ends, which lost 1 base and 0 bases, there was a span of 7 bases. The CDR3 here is CASSQGGNSNQPQHF. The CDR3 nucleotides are TGCGCCAGCAGCCAAGGGGGTAATAGCAATCAGCCCCAGCATTTT.

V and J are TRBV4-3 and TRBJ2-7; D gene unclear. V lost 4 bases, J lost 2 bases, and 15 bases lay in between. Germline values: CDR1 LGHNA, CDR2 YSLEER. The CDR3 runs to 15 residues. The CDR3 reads CASSPWSAVPYEQYF. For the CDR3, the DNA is TGCGCCAGCAGCCCCTGGAGTGCGGTTCCCTACGAGCAGTACTTC.

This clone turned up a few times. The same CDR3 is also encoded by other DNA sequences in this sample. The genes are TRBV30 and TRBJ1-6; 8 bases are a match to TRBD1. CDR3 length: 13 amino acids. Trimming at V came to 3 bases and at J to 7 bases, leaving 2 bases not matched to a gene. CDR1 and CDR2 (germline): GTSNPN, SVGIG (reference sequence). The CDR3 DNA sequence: TGTGCCTGGAGCGGGACAGGAAATTCACCCCTCCACTTT. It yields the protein CAWSGTGNSPLHF.

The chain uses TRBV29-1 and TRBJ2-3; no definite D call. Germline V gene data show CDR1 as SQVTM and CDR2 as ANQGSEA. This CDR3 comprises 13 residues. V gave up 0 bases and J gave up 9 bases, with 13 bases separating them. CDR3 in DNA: TGCAGCGTTGAAGAATCAGCCCAGAACACGCAGTATTTT. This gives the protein CSVEESAQNTQYF.

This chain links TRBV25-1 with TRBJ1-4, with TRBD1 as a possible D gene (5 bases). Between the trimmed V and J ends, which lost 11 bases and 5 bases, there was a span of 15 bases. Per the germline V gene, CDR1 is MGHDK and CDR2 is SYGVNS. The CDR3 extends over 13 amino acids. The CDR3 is CAFRSRENEKLFF. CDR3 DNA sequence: TGTGCCTTTAGGAGCAGGGAAAATGAAAAACTGTTTTTT. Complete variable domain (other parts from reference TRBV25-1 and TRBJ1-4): EADIYQTPRYLVIGTGKKITLECSQTMGHDKMYWYQQDPGMELHLIHYSYGVNSTEKGDLSSESTVSRIRTEHFPLTLESARPSHTSQYLCAFRSRENEKLFFGSGTQLSVL.

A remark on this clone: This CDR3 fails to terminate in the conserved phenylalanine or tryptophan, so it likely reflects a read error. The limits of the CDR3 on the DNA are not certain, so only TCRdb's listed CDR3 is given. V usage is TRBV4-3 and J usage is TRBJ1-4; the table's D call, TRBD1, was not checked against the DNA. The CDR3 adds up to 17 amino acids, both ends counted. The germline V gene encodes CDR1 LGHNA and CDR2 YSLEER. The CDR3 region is CASSQVKCQGAETGVPN.

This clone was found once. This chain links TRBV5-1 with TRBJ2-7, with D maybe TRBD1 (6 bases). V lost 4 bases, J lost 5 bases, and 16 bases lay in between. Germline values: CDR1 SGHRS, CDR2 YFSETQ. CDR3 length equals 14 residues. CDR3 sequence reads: CASSQGTGSHEQYF. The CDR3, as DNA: TGCGCCAGCAGCCAAGGAACAGGGTCCCACGAGCAGTACTTC. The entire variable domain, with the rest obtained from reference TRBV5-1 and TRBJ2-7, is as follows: KAGVTQTPRYLIKTRGQQVTLSCSPISGHRSVSWYQQTPGQGLQFLFEYFSETQRNKGNFPGRFSGRQFSNSRSEMNVSTLELGDSALYLCASSQGTGSHEQYFGPGTRLTVT.

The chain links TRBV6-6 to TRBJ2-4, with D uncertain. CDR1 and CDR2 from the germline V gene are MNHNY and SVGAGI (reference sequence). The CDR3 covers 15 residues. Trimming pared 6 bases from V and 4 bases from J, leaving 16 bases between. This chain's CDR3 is CASSDPLELKNIQYF. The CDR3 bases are TGTGCCAGCAGCGACCCGTTGGAGTTAAAAAACATTCAGTACTTC.

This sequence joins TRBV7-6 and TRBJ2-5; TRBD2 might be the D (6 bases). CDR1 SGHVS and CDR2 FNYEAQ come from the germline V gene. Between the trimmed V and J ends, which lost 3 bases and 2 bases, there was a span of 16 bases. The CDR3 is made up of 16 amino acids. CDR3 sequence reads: CASSLGGAGTQETQYF. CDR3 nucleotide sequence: TGTGCCAGCAGCTTGGGTGGAGCCGGGACTCAAGAGACCCAGTACTTC. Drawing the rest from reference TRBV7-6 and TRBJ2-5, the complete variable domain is GAGVSQSPRYKVTKRGQDVALRCDPISGHVSLYWYRQALGQGPEFLTYFNYEAQQDKSGLPNDRFSAERPEGSISTLTIQRTEQRDSAMYRCASSLGGAGTQETQYFGPGTRLLVL.

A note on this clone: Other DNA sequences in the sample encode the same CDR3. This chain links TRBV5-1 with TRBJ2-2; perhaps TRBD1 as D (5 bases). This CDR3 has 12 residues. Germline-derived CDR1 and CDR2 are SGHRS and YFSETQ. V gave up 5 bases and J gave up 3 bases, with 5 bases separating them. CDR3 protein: CASRQDTGELFF. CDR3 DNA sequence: TGCGCCAGCAGACAGGACACCGGGGAGCTGTTTTTT.